These T cell receptor beta chains were read from a single sample in a study of T cells after yellow fever vaccination. MiXCR, run by TCRdb on the 5' RACE reads, gives a single entry per CDR3 protein. Of 400,000 or so distinct CDR3 sequences in the sample, around a tenth were seen once. This specimen was PBMCs, taken on the day of the first yellow fever vaccination. These receptors all stem from a man between 18 and 35 years old who received the YFV17D yellow fever vaccine. Both conserved end residues are trimmed from each CDR3. The D gene is left open where the match is weak.

cdr3_length: 10
j_call: TRBJ2-4
d_call: NA
v_call: TRBV29-1
cdr3_aa: SVGGPQNIQY

cdr3_length: 14
j_call: TRBJ2-5
d_call: TRBD2
v_call: TRBV5-1
cdr3_aa: ASSPLSGVTGETQY

cdr3_length: 10
j_call: TRBJ1-1
d_call: NA
v_call: TRBV29-1
cdr3_aa: SVAGARTEAF

cdr3_length: 15
j_call: TRBJ2-3
d_call: NA
v_call: TRBV7-9
cdr3_aa: ASSLAVAGLSTDTQY

cdr3_length: 13
j_call: TRBJ2-5
d_call: TRBD2
v_call: TRBV27
cdr3_aa: ASTEKRGGLETQY

cdr3_length: 18
j_call: TRBJ2-6
d_call: NA
v_call: TRBV11-2
cdr3_aa: ASSLRAVREAGPGANVLT

cdr3_length: 11
j_call: TRBJ1-5
d_call: NA
v_call: TRBV28
cdr3_aa: ASAMTDNQPQH

cdr3_length: 11
j_call: TRBJ2-1
d_call: NA
v_call: TRBV5-5
cdr3_aa: ASSLSRLNEQF

cdr3_length: 11
j_call: TRBJ2-5
d_call: NA
v_call: TRBV20-1
cdr3_aa: SAPQGHQETQY

cdr3_length: 11
j_call: TRBJ2-2
d_call: NA
v_call: TRBV27
cdr3_aa: ASSSGGYGELF

cdr3_length: 14
j_call: TRBJ2-2
d_call: NA
v_call: TRBV9
cdr3_aa: ASTRTGYWNTGELF